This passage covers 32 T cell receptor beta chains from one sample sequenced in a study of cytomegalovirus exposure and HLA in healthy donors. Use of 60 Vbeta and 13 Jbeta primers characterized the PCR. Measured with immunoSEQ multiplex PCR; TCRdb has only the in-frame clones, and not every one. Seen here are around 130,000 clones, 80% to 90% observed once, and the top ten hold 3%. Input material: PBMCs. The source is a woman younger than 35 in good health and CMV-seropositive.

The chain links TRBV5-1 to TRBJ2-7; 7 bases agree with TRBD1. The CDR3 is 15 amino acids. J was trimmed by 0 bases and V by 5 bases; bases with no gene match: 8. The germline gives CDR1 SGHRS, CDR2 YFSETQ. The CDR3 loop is CASRTGTASSYEQYF. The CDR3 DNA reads TGCGCCAGCAGGACGGGGACAGCCAGCTCCTACGAGCAGTACTTC.

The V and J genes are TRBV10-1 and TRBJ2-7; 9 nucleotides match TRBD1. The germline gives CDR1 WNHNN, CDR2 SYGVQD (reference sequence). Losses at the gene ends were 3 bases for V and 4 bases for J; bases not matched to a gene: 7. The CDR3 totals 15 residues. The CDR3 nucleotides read TGCGCCAGCAGTGACCCCGGGACAGGGCATTACGAGCAGTACTTC. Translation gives CASSDPGTGHYEQYF.

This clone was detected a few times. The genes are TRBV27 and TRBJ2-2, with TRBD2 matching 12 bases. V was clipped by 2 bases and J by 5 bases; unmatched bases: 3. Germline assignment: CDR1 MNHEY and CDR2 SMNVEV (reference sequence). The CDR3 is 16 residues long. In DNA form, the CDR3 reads TGTGCCAGCAGTTTACTAGCGGGGGGGAGGACCGGGGAGCTGTTTTTT. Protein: CASSLLAGGRTGELFF.

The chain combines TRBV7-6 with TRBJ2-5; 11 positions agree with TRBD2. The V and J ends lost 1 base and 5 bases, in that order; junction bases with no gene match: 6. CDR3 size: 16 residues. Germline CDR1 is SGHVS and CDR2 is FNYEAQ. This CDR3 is CASSLVSSGGSETQYF. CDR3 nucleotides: TGTGCCAGCAGCTTAGTTTCTAGCGGGGGGTCTGAGACCCAGTACTTC.

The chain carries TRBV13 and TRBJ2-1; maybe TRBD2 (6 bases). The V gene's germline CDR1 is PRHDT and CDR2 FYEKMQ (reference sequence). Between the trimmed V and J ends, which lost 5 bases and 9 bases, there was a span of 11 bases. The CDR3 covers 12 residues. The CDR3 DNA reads TGTGCCAGCAGCCCCCCGCGGGGTGAGCAGTTCTTC. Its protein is CASSPPRGEQFF.

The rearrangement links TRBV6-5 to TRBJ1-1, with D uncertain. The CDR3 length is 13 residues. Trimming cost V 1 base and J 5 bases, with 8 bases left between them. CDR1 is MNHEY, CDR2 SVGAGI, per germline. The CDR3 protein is CASSYLGRTEAFF. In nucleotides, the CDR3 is TGTGCCAGCAGTTACTTGGGGAGGACTGAAGCTTTCTTT.

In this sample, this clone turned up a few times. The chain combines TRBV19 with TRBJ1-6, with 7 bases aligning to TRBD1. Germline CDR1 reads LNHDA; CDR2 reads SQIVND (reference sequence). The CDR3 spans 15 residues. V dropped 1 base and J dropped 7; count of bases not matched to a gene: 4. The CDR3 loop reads CASSIVGTENSPLHF. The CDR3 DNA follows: TGTGCCAGTAGTATAGTGGGGACAGAAAATTCACCCCTCCACTTT.

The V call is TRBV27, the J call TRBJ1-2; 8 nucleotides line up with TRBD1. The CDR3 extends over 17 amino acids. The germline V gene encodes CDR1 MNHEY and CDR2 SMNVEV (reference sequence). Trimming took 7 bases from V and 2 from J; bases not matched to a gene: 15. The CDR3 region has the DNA TGTGCCAGCACCATCCAGGGGGACAGGACAGGGAACTATGGCTACACCTTC. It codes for CASTIQGDRTGNYGYTF.

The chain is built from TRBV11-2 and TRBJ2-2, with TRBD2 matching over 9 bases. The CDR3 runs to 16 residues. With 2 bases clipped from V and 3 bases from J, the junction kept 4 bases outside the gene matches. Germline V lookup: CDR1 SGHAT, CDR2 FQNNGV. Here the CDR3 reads CASSLLLAGYTGELFF. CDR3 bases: TGTGCCAGCAGCTTACTCCTAGCGGGATACACCGGGGAGCTGTTTTTT.

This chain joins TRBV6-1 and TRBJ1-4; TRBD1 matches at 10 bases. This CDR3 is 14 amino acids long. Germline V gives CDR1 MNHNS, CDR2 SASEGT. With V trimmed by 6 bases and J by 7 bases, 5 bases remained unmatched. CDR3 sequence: CASSVDRGPEKLFF. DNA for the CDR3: TGTGCCAGCAGCGTCGACAGGGGGCCTGAAAAACTGTTTTTT.

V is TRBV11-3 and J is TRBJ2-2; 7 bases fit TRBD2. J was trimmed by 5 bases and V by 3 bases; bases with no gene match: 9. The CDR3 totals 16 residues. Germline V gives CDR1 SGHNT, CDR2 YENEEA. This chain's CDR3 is CASSLGGGSRTGELFF. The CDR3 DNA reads TGTGCCAGCAGCTTGGGGGGGGGATCAAGGACCGGGGAGCTGTTTTTT.

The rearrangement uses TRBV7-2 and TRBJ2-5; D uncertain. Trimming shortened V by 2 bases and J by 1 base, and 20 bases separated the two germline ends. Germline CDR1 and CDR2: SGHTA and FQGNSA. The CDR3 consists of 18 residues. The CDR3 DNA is TGTGCCAGCAGCTTACGATCCCAGTTCCTTGTGGCCCAAGAGACCCAGTACTTC. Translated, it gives CASSLRSQFLVAQETQYF.

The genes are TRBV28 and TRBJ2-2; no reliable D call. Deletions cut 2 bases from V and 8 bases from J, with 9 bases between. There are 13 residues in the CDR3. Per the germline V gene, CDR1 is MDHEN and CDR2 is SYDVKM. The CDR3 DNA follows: TGTGCCAGCAGTTTAGAGTACCGGGGGGAGCTGTTTTTT. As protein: CASSLEYRGELFF.

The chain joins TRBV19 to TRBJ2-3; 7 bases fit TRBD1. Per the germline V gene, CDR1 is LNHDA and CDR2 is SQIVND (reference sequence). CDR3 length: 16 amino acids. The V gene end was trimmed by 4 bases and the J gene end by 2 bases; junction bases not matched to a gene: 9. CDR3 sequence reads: CASSNRDSFPTDTQYF. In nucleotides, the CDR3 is TGTGCCAGTAGTAACCGGGACAGCTTTCCCACAGATACGCAGTATTTT.

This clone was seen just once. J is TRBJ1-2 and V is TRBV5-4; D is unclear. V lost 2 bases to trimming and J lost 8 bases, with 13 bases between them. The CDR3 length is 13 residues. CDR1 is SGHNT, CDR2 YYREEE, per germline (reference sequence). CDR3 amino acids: CASSFGTGGGYTF. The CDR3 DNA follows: TGTGCCAGCAGCTTCGGTACGGGAGGAGGCTACACCTTC.

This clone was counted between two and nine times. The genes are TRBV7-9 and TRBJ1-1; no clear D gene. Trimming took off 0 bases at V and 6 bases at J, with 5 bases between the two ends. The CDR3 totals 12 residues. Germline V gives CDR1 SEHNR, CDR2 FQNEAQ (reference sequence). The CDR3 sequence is CASSLAAAEAFF. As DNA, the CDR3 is TGTGCCAGCAGCTTAGCGGCGGCTGAAGCTTTCTTT.

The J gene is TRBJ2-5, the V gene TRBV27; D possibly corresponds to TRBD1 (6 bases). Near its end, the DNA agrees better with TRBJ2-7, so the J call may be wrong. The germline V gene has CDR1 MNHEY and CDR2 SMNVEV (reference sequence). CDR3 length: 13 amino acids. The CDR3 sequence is CASSLMGADEQYF. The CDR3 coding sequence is TGTGCCAGCAGTTTAATGGGGGCTGACGAGCAGTACTTC.

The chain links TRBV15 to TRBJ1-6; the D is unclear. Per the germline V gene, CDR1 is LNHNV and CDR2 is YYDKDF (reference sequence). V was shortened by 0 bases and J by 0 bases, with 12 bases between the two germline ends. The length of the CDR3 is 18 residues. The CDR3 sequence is CATSRDRGISSYNSPLHF. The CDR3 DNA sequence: TGTGCCACCAGCAGAGATCGGGGTATTAGCTCCTATAATTCACCCCTCCACTTT. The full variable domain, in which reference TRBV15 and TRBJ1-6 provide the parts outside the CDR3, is DAMVIQNPRYQVTQFGKPVTLSCSQTLNHNVMYWYQQKSSQAPKLLFHYYDKDFNNEADTPDNFQSRRPNTSFCFLDIRSPGLGDTAMYLCATSRDRGISSYNSPLHFGNGTRLTVT.

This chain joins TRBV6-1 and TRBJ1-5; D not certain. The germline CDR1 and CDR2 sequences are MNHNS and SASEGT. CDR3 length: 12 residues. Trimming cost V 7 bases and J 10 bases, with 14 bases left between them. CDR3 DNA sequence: TGTGCCAGCACTCAAGGCGGCCCCCCCCAGCATTTT. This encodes CASTQGGPPQHF.

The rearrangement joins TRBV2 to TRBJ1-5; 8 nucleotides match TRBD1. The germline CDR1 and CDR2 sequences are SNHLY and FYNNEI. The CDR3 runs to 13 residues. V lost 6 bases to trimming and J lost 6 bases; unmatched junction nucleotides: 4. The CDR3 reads CASRTGVTQPQHF. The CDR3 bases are TGTGCCAGCAGGACAGGGGTTACTCAGCCCCAGCATTTT. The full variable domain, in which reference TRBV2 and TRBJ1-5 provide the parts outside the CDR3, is EPEVTQTPSHQVTQMGQEVILRCVPISNHLYFYWYRQILGQKVEFLVSFYNNEISEKSEIFDDQFSVERPDGSNFTLKIRSTKLEDSAMYFCASRTGVTQPQHFGDGTRLSIL.

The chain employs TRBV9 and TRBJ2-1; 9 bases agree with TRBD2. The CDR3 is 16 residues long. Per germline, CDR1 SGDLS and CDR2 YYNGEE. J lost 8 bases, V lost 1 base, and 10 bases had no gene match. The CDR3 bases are TGTGCCAGCAGCGTACGCGGGGGGGCCAGGGTAGATGAGCAGTTCTTC. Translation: CASSVRGGARVDEQFF.

CDR3 protein: CASTGTSGGAYNEQFF. CDR3 DNA sequence: TGTGCCAGCACCGGGACTAGCGGGGGGGCCTACAATGAGCAGTTCTTC. The V gene is TRBV9, the J gene TRBJ2-1; 16 bases fit TRBD2. The CDR3 extends over 16 amino acids. Germline V CDR1 and CDR2: SGDLS, YYNGEE. The trim removed 6 bases at V and 2 bases at J, leaving 2 bases unmatched.

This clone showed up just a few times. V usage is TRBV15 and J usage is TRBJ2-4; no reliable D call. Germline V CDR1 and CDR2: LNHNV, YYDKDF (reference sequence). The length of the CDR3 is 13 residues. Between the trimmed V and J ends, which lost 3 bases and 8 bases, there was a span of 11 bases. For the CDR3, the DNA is TGTGCCACCAGCAGGTACCAGGTTGACATTCAGTACTTC. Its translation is CATSRYQVDIQYF.

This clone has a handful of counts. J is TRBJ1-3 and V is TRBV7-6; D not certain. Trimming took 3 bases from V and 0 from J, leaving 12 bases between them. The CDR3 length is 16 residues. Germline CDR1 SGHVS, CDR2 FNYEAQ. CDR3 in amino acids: CASSFQRAGSGNTIYF. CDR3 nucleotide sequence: TGTGCCAGCAGCTTTCAAAGGGCGGGCTCTGGAAACACCATATATTTT.

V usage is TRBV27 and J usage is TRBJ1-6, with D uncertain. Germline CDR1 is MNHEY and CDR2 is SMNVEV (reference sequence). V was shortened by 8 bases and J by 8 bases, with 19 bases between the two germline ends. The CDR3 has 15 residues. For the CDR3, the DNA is TGTGCCAGCGCGATAGGACGTGGCGGGGATTCACCCCTCCACTTT. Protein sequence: CASAIGRGGDSPLHF.

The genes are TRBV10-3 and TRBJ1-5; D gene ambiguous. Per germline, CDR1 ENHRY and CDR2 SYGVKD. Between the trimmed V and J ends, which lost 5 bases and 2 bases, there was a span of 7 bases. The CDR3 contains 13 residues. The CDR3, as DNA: TGTGCCATCAGTCCGCAGGGCAATCAGCCCCAGCATTTT. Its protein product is CAISPQGNQPQHF.

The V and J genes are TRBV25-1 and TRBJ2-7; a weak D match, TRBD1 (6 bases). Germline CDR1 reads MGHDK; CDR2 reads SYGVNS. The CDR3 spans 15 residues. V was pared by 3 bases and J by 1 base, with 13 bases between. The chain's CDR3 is CASSDLSGQSYEQYF. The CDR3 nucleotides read TGTGCCAGCAGTGACCTTTCCGGACAGTCCTACGAGCAGTACTTC.

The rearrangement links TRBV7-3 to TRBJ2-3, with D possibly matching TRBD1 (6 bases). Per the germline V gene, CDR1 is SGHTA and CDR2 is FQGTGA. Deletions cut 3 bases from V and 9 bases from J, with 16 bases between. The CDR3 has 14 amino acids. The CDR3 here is CASSFDGRDTTQYF. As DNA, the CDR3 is TGTGCCAGCAGCTTCGACGGTCGGGACACAACGCAGTATTTT.

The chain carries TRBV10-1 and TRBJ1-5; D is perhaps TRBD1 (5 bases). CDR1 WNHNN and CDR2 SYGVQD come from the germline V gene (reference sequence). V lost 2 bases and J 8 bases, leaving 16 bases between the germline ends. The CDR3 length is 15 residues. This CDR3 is CASSEVGLGGKPQHF. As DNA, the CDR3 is TGCGCCAGCAGTGAGGTCGGTTTGGGGGGGAAGCCCCAGCATTTT.

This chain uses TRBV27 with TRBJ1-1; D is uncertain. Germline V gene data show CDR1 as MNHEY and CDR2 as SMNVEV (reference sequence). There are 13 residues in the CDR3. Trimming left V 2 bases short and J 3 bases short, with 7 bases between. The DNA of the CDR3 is TGTGCCAGCAGTTTAAGGAGGGACACTGAAGCTTTCTTT. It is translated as CASSLRRDTEAFF.

CDR3: CASSHSAVSSYEQYF. In nucleotides, the CDR3 is TGTGCCAGCAGCCATTCAGCGGTAAGCTCCTACGAGCAGTACTTC. This chain connects TRBV4-2 to TRBJ2-7; D is possibly TRBD2 (5 bases). Germline V gene sequence: CDR1 LGHNA, CDR2 YNFKEQ. With 3 bases removed from V and 0 bases from J, the gap between germline ends came to 12 bases. There are 15 residues in the CDR3.

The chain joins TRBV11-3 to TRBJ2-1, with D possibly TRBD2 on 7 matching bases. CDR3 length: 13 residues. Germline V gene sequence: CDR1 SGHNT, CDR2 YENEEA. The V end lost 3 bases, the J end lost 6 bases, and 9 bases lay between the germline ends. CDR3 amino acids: CASSLGGANEQFF. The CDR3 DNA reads TGTGCCAGCAGCTTGGGGGGGGCCAATGAGCAGTTCTTC.